The T cell receptor beta chain described here comes from a study of blood T cell repertoires in COVID-19. Study-wide context: COVID-19 samples collected from the United States, Italy and Spain covered acute and convalescent phases. Sample material is recorded as cDNA or gDNA derived from T cells, B-cell-depleted T cells, or PBMCs.

The authors' processing: Cell counts per sample came from amplifying reference gene primers. Method: immunoSEQ multiplex PCR; TCRdb's copy keeps in-frame clones and lacks some. D and trimming were read from the DNA, whereas the V and J calls and clone size are those reported in that table. The sample has some 170,000 clones, around 90% seen once. The table lists this clone with a count of one. V lost 4 bases and J 9 bases, leaving 29 bases between the germline ends. The CDR3 runs to 19 residues. Germline V gives CDR1 SGHDT, CDR2 YYEEEE. The chain has TRBV5-6 and TRBJ1-6; TRBD1 is a possible D gene (6 bases). The sequence was obtained from a woman between 50 and 59 years old with acute or convalescent COVID-19. What was sequenced was peripheral blood. For the CDR3, the DNA is TGTGCCAGCAGCCCACGCGGTATATCGGGGGGCAGCCTTTCTTCACCCCTCCACTTT. Protein sequence: CASSPRGISGGSLSSPLHF. The variable domain in full, completed from reference TRBV5-6 and TRBJ1-6, reads DAGVTQSPTHLIKTRGQQVTLRCSPKSGHDTVSWYQQALGQGPQFIFQYYEEEERQRGNFPDRFSGHQFPNYSSELNVNALLLGDSALYLCASSPRGISGGSLSSPLHFGNGTRLTVT.